One and the same sample provided the 28 T cell receptor beta chains below, sequenced in a study of blood T cell dynamics during melanoma immunotherapy. Profiling relied on immunoSEQ multiplex PCR, and the TCRdb table lists in-frame clones only, not all of them. Counted here are about 5,900 clones, around 81% occurring once; the ten biggest clones make up 10%. This sample's time point: week 3, after first cycle of checkpoint inhibitor. The sample was blood, taken from a patient treated with checkpoint blockade. These receptors all come from a human donor with melanoma.

The chain is built from TRBV27 and TRBJ2-7; no firm D call. Germline V gives CDR1 MNHEY, CDR2 SMNVEV (reference sequence). The CDR3 consists of 15 residues. With 3 bases removed from V and 0 bases from J, the gap between germline ends came to 12 bases. CDR3 coding DNA: TGTGCCAGCAGTTTCTCCCCCTTTGGCTCCTACGAGCAGTACTTC. Protein sequence: CASSFSPFGSYEQYF.

The chain recombines TRBV30 with TRBJ1-2, with 8 bases fitting TRBD1. The V gene end was trimmed by 1 base and the J gene end by 3 bases; junction bases not matched to a gene: 4. Germline-derived CDR1 and CDR2 are GTSNPN and SVGIG (reference sequence). CDR3 length: 14 amino acids. This chain's CDR3 is CAWSALQGDYGYTF. Written as DNA, the CDR3 is TGTGCCTGGAGTGCCCTACAGGGGGACTATGGCTACACCTTC.

This clone was seen only once. The rearrangement uses TRBV5-8 and TRBJ1-6; D might be TRBD1 (6 bases). Germline lookup yields CDR1 SGHTS and CDR2 YDEGEE. CDR3 length equals 14 residues. V shed 6 bases and J shed 7 bases, with 14 bases lying between them. CDR3 DNA: TGTGCCAGCACCCGCGGACAGCGAAATTCACCCCTCCACTTT. Translating it yields CASTRGQRNSPLHF.

CDR3 region: CASSLWGSGGRSEAFF. The DNA of the CDR3 is TGTGCCAGCAGTTTATGGGGTAGTGGGGGAAGGTCTGAAGCTTTCTTT. V is TRBV28 and J is TRBJ1-1, with D tentatively TRBD1 (5 bases). The germline CDR1 and CDR2 sequences are MDHEN and SYDVKM. The CDR3 length is 16 residues. V shed 0 bases and J shed 6 bases, with 17 bases lying between them. The whole variable domain, filled in from reference TRBV28 and TRBJ1-1, reads DVKVTQSSRYLVKRTGEKVFLECVQDMDHENMFWYRQDPGLGLRLIYFSYDVKMKEKGDIPEGYSVSREKKERFSLILESASTNQTSMYLCASSLWGSGGRSEAFFGQGTRLTVV.

This chain uses TRBV10-3 with TRBJ2-7; no reliable D call. The CDR3 length is 13 residues. Trimming shortened V by 2 bases and J by 7 bases, and 12 bases separated the two germline ends. The germline CDR1 and CDR2 sequences are ENHRY and SYGVKD. CDR3 amino acids: CAISEVRAGEQYF. The DNA of the CDR3 is TGTGCCATCAGTGAGGTCCGGGCTGGGGAGCAGTACTTC.

The chain combines TRBV19 with TRBJ1-2, with unresolved D. V was shortened by 3 bases and J by 8 bases, with 13 bases between the two germline ends. The CDR3 has 13 residues. Germline V gene sequence: CDR1 LNHDA, CDR2 SQIVND (reference sequence). The CDR3 reads CASSISRDRGYTF. The CDR3 nucleotides are TGTGCCAGTAGTATTTCAAGGGATCGCGGCTACACCTTC.

V is TRBV6-1 and J is TRBJ1-1; weak D call: TRBD1 (6 bases). This CDR3 has 13 residues. Germline CDR1 MNHNS, CDR2 SASEGT. The V end was cut by 2 bases, the J end by 5 bases, with 9 bases between. CDR3 sequence: CASSETRGTEAFF. CDR3 nucleotides: TGTGCCAGCAGTGAAACCAGGGGAACTGAAGCTTTCTTT.

V usage is TRBV6-5 and J usage is TRBJ1-2; D unresolved. V shed 0 bases and J shed 8 bases, with 10 bases lying between them. The CDR3 sequence is 13 residues long. Looked up from germline, CDR1 is MNHEY and CDR2 is SVGAGI. CDR3 nucleotides: TGTGCCAGCAGTTACTCAAGGGTTGAAGGCTACACCTTC. Protein: CASSYSRVEGYTF.

As for this clone: The junction shows a germline mismatch at one end, possibly a read error. The chain uses TRBV6-6 and TRBJ1-2; D possibly corresponds to TRBD1 (6 bases). The CDR3 is made up of 15 amino acids. The germline gives CDR1 MNHNY, CDR2 SVGAGI (reference sequence). CDR3 in DNA: TGTGCCAGCAGTCACTCCGGGACACCTCTGTATGGCTACACCTTC. Its translation: CASSHSGTPLYGYTF.

The rearrangement links TRBV9 to TRBJ1-3; D is undetermined. The CDR3 is 16 amino acids. CDR1 SGDLS and CDR2 YYNGEE come from the germline V gene. The V gene lost 4 bases and the J gene lost 3 bases, with 17 bases spanning the gap. CDR3 bases: TGTGCCAGCAGCCCTCGCCTGAGGGTCGGTGGAAACACCATATATTTT. Translating it yields CASSPRLRVGGNTIYF.

In its sample, this clone was seen a few times. The chain has TRBV9 and TRBJ2-7; D gene ambiguous. From germline, CDR1 is SGDLS and CDR2 YYNGEE. The CDR3 totals 13 residues. V shed 4 bases and J shed 6 bases, with 14 bases lying between them. CDR3 loop: CASSPTSWGEQYF. The CDR3, as DNA: TGTGCCAGCAGCCCAACTTCGTGGGGCGAGCAGTACTTC.

In its sample, this clone was seen once. This chain links TRBV19 with TRBJ1-2, with TRBD1 identical over 9 bases. This CDR3 region has 13 residues. V was pared by 6 bases and J by 4 bases, with 3 bases of the junction left unmatched. CDR1 is LNHDA, CDR2 SQIVND, per germline (reference sequence). The CDR3 loop reads CASRPTGGYGYTF. CDR3 sequence (DNA): TGTGCCAGTAGACCGACAGGGGGCTATGGCTACACCTTC.

This clone has more than one count but fewer than ten. The V call is TRBV27, the J call TRBJ1-1; unclear D gene. The CDR3 length is 13 residues. Germline CDR1 and CDR2: MNHEY and SMNVEV (reference sequence). V was cut by 3 bases and J by 2 bases, with 7 bases left in between. The CDR3 DNA follows: TGTGCCAGCAGTTTGCAGGACAACACTGAAGCTTTCTTT. Its protein product is CASSLQDNTEAFF.

The chain couples TRBV11-2 to TRBJ1-3, with D possibly matching TRBD1 (5 bases). V was pared by 8 bases and J by 0 bases, with 17 bases between. CDR3 size: 16 residues. Germline-derived CDR1 and CDR2 are SGHAT and FQNNGV. In DNA form, the CDR3 reads TGTGCCAGCGTATTAGGGGCTTATGACTCTGGAAACACCATATATTTT. Translating it yields CASVLGAYDSGNTIYF.

Notes on this clone: Sequence at one end of the junction differs from germline and may be a read error. The chain employs TRBV20-1 and TRBJ1-2; a weak D match, TRBD1 (6 bases). Looked up from germline, CDR1 is DFQATT and CDR2 is SNEGSKA (reference sequence). This CDR3 has 11 residues. The CDR3 nucleotides are TGTACTGGACAGCCTCATTATGGCTACACCTTC. Translation gives CTGQPHYGYTF.

V usage is TRBV6-1 and J usage is TRBJ2-7; TRBD1 aligns across 10 bases. V trimming: 7 bases; J trimming: 1 base; junction bases outside the gene matches: 1. CDR1 is MNHNS, CDR2 SASEGT, per germline. The CDR3 has 13 residues. As DNA, the CDR3 is TGTGCCAGCAAGGACAGGGGGTCCTACGAGCAGTACTTC. Protein sequence: CASKDRGSYEQYF.

This chain uses TRBV18 with TRBJ1-1; unclear D gene. CDR1 and CDR2 (germline): KGHSH, LQKENI. Deletions cut 3 bases from V and 7 bases from J, with 12 bases between. The CDR3 runs 13 residues. The chain's CDR3 is CASSPVHHNEAFF. Written as DNA, the CDR3 is TGTGCCAGCTCACCTGTGCACCACAATGAAGCTTTCTTT.

A single count supports this clone. V and J are TRBV2 and TRBJ1-1, with 7 bases matching TRBD1. Germline V gene data show CDR1 as SNHLY and CDR2 as FYNNEI. V was clipped by 5 bases and J by 1 base; unmatched bases: 4. The CDR3 has 14 residues. The CDR3: CASSNQGGNTEAFF. In DNA form, the CDR3 reads TGTGCCAGCAGTAATCAGGGGGGGAACACTGAAGCTTTCTTT.

V is TRBV2 and J is TRBJ1-6; D gene uncertain. Trimming shortened V by 2 bases and J by 9 bases, and 8 bases separated the two germline ends. This CDR3 region has 13 residues. CDR1 is SNHLY, CDR2 FYNNEI, per germline. CDR3 sequence (DNA): TGTGCCAGCAGTGAAACCGGGGTTTCACCCCTCCACTTT. It specifies CASSETGVSPLHF.

The V call is TRBV5-4, the J call TRBJ1-2; 11 nucleotides match TRBD1. Germline V gene data show CDR1 as SGHNT and CDR2 as YYREEE (reference sequence). This CDR3 contains 14 residues. With V trimmed by 5 bases and J by 4 bases, 4 bases remained unmatched. The DNA for the CDR3 is TGTGCCAGCAGTTCCGGGACAGGGGGCTATGGCTACACCTTC. Its protein product is CASSSGTGGYGYTF.

The chain joins TRBV15 to TRBJ1-1; D might be TRBD1 (6 bases). This CDR3 is built from 17 residues. The germline V gene has CDR1 LNHNV and CDR2 YYDKDF (reference sequence). V lost 2 bases to trimming and J lost 1 base, with 17 bases between them. In DNA form, the CDR3 reads TGTGCCACCAGCAGACTCCAGGGGTTCGAGGAGAACACTGAAGCTTTCTTT. Protein: CATSRLQGFEENTEAFF. Full variable domain (outside the CDR3, taken from reference TRBV15 and TRBJ1-1): DAMVIQNPRYQVTQFGKPVTLSCSQTLNHNVMYWYQQKSSQAPKLLFHYYDKDFNNEADTPDNFQSRRPNTSFCFLDIRSPGLGDTAMYLCATSRLQGFEENTEAFFGQGTRLTVV.

The chain is built from TRBV9 and TRBJ2-7; D is perhaps TRBD2 (7 bases). Between the trimmed V and J ends, which lost 4 bases and 3 bases, there was a span of 17 bases. This CDR3 has 15 residues. CDR1 is SGDLS, CDR2 YYNGEE, per germline. CDR3 nucleotides: TGTGCCAGCAGCCCGGGGGGCGGGGGCTTCTACGAGCAGTACTTC. Translation: CASSPGGGGFYEQYF.

The V gene is TRBV19, the J gene TRBJ2-7; D gene uncertain. Per germline, CDR1 LNHDA and CDR2 SQIVND (reference sequence). The CDR3 is 14 residues long. The germline V and J ends were trimmed by 5 bases and 6 bases, with 17 bases remaining between them. The CDR3 sequence is CASSPRGVPGEQYF. CDR3 DNA sequence: TGTGCCAGTAGTCCCCGCGGAGTTCCGGGCGAGCAGTACTTC.

The rearrangement links TRBV9 to TRBJ2-1; TRBD2 agrees at 9 bases. Per germline, CDR1 SGDLS and CDR2 YYNGEE. The CDR3 contains 15 residues. After removal of 3 bases from V and 3 bases from J, the junction contained 4 bases not matched to a gene. Here the CDR3 reads CASSGSGRGYNEQFF. CDR3 coding DNA: TGTGCCAGCAGCGGTAGCGGGAGAGGCTACAATGAGCAGTTCTTC.

This clone was recorded only once. This rearrangement joins TRBV7-9 to TRBJ2-6, with no clear D. Germline values: CDR1 SEHNR, CDR2 FQNEAQ (reference sequence). The CDR3 covers 19 residues. The germline V and J ends were trimmed by 1 base and 0 bases, with 16 bases remaining between them. CDR3 DNA: TGTGCCAGCAGCTTAGGAAGAAATAATTGGATCTCTGGGGCCAACGTCCTGACTTTC. The encoded protein is CASSLGRNNWISGANVLTF.

This chain connects TRBV2 to TRBJ1-3, with D tentatively TRBD1 (5 bases). Per germline, CDR1 SNHLY and CDR2 FYNNEI. The germline V and J ends were trimmed by 8 bases and 5 bases, with 19 bases remaining between them. CDR3 length equals 15 residues. The CDR3 reads CASGGRAGDRNTIYF. As DNA, the CDR3 is TGTGCCAGCGGGGGTCGGGCAGGAGACCGAAACACCATATATTTT. The full variable domain, completed using reference TRBV2 and TRBJ1-3, is EPEVTQTPSHQVTQMGQEVILRCVPISNHLYFYWYRQILGQKVEFLVSFYNNEISEKSEIFDDQFSVERPDGSNFTLKIRSTKLEDSAMYFCASGGRAGDRNTIYFGEGSWLTVV.

CDR3 DNA: TGTGCCAGCAGTTTATTGGGGCCTTCACCCCTCCACTTT. Protein product: CASSLLGPSPLHF. The rearrangement links TRBV28 to TRBJ1-6, with TRBD1 as a possible D gene (5 bases). Germline V gene sequence: CDR1 MDHEN, CDR2 SYDVKM. Trimming stripped 1 base from V and 9 bases from J, with 7 bases between. The CDR3 runs to 13 residues.

The chain couples TRBV29-1 to TRBJ2-7; D tentatively reads TRBD1 or TRBD2 (6 bases each). Germline values: CDR1 SQVTM, CDR2 ANQGSEA. V lost 4 bases and J lost 2, with 12 bases in between. The CDR3 consists of 13 residues. CDR3 sequence: CSVGGGLTYEQYF. The CDR3 nucleotides are TGCAGCGTTGGTGGGGGGCTAACCTACGAGCAGTACTTC.